The 17 T cell receptor beta chains below were found in one sample sequenced in a study of tumor and adjacent non-tumor tissue in lung cancer (dated by TCRdb to the late 2010s). RNA was extracted from bulk unsorted tissue and checked for quality with a NanoDrop ND-1000 and an Agilent 2100. The library came from multiplex PCR. Sequencer: Illumina HiSeq 2500. TCRbeta libraries were constructed through three rounds of nested PCR with primers (Table S4) according to protocols modified from ARM-PCR. TCRdb took the public reads, trimmed them with fastp at Q25, ran MiXCR for clone calling and kept in-frame beta chains. For every CDR3 protein sequence, its rows merge into one entry that carries the most common genes and DNA. The sample includes about 120,000 distinct CDR3 sequences, with 66% observed a single time. The ten top clones hold around 13% of the sample. Sequencing input: lung tumor tissue. These receptors were collected from a young man with non-small cell lung cancer.

Concerning this clonotype itself: One junction end does not reproduce the germline sequence, and a read error may be involved. This chain uses TRBV10-3 with TRBJ2-2, with a possible D match to TRBD2 (5 bases). The CDR3 totals 14 residues. Germline-derived CDR1 and CDR2 are ENHRY and SYGVKD. The CDR3 nucleotides read TGTGCCATCAGTGAGGGTGGAAACACCGGGGAGCTGCTTTTT. It is translated as CAISEGGNTGELLF.

Worth noting for this clonotype: A much larger clone differs by one base, so this may be a read error. The V and J genes are TRBV20-1 and TRBJ2-3, with TRBD2 matching 8 bases. V trimming: 3 bases; J trimming: 5 bases; junction bases outside the gene matches: 10. CDR3 length: 15 amino acids. The germline CDR1 and CDR2 sequences are DFQATT and SNEGSKA (reference sequence). The CDR3 nucleotides are TGCAGTGCTAGCAACTCGGGAGGGCGGGGAGATACGCAGTATTTT. Its translation is CSASNSGGRGDTQYF.

With respect to this clonotype: One base away lies a much larger clone, so this may be a sequencing read error. This chain links TRBV29-1 with TRBJ2-2, with 13 bases fitting TRBD2. CDR3 length: 16 residues. CDR1 is SQVTM and CDR2 is ANQGSEA in the germline V gene. CDR3 nucleotides: TGCAGCGCCCAAGGGGGACTAGCGGGGAGCACCGGGGAGCTGGTTTTT. The encoded protein is CSAQGGLAGSTGELVF.

On this clonotype itself: One base away lies a much larger clone, so this may be a sequencing read error. The CDR3, as DNA: TGTACCAGCAGTTATACTGGGCACAATCAGCCCCAGCATTTT. It specifies CTSSYTGHNQPQHF. The chain uses TRBV6-6 and TRBJ1-5; D remains ambiguous. The germline CDR1 and CDR2 sequences are MNHNY and SVGAGI (reference sequence). CDR3 length equals 14 residues.

As for this clonotype: This CDR3 fails to terminate in the conserved phenylalanine or tryptophan, so it likely reflects a read error. The limits of the CDR3 on the DNA are not certain, so only TCRdb's listed CDR3 is given. This sequence joins TRBV29-1 and TRBJ2-4; the table calls TRBD1, which could not be checked here. The germline V gene encodes CDR1 SQVTM and CDR2 ANQGSEA. The CDR3 totals 12 residues, both ends included. The CDR3 sequence: CSGGEGRNIQYI.

This rearrangement joins TRBV7-3 to TRBJ2-3; perhaps TRBD2 as D (6 bases). The germline V and J ends were trimmed by 4 bases and 2 bases, with 13 bases remaining between them. Germline-derived CDR1 and CDR2 are SGHTA and FQGTGA. This CDR3 is built from 15 residues. CDR3 sequence: CASSSGGLNTDTQYF. CDR3 nucleotides: TGTGCCAGCAGCTCGGGCGGACTAAACACAGATACGCAGTATTTT.

The count of this clonotype is one. At one end the junction does not follow the germline gene, possibly because of a read error. The J gene is TRBJ2-7, the V gene TRBV6-1; perhaps D is TRBD1 or TRBD2 (5 bases each). The germline V gene encodes CDR1 MNHNS and CDR2 SASEGT. The CDR3 extends over 19 amino acids. CDR3 sequence reads: CTSSGLIGRGTGTSYEQYF. CDR3 nucleotides: TGTACCAGCAGTGGTTTGATTGGCAGAGGCACGGGGACCTCCTACGAGCAGTACTTC.

This clonotype appeared once. The junction departs from the called germline gene at one end, perhaps through a read error. This chain connects TRBV7-9 to TRBJ2-2, with D perhaps TRBD2 (5 bases). The CDR3 is 18 residues long. Germline-derived CDR1 and CDR2 are SEHNR and FQNEAQ (reference sequence). CDR3 nucleotides: TGTGTCAGCAGCGAATACGGCAGGCTTACTTCAGGAACCGGGGAGCGGTTTTTT. Translating gives CVSSEYGRLTSGTGERFF.

Regarding this clonotype: A much larger clone is a single base away; this may be a read error. The final CDR3 position lacks the conserved phenylalanine or tryptophan, pointing to a likely read error. The chain combines TRBV6-2 or TRBV6-3 with TRBJ2-1; TRBD2 matches 7 bases. This CDR3 is built from 14 residues. Trimming took 7 bases from V and 7 from J; bases not matched to a gene: 10. Germline loops: CDR1 MNHEY, CDR2 SVGEGT. In DNA form, the CDR3 reads TGTGCCAGCAAAACCAGCGGGATCCGGAATGAGCAGTTCTTA. Translated: CASKTSGIRNEQFL.

The rearrangement links TRBV21-1 to TRBJ1-6. TRBV21-1 is noted as a pseudogene. The CDR3 extends over 14 amino acids. CDR3: CASSDRVLEAPLHF. CDR3 bases: TGTGCCAGCAGCGACCGGGTCCTCGAGGCACCCCTCCACTTT.

Many counts were recorded for this clonotype. CDR3 nucleotide sequence: TGTGCCAGCAGCCAAGATCTCGTTGGGACCCAGTACTTC. Its translation: CASSQDLVGTQYF. This chain connects TRBV4-2 to TRBJ2-5; no reliable D call. The V end lost 0 bases, the J end lost 7 bases, and 9 bases lay between the germline ends. The CDR3 is made up of 13 amino acids. Germline CDR1 and CDR2: LGHNA and YNFKEQ.

This chain links TRBV29-1 with TRBJ2-5; D gene uncertain. There are 16 residues in the CDR3. V lost 2 bases, J lost 1 base, and 17 bases lay in between. Germline loops: CDR1 SQVTM, CDR2 ANQGSEA. CDR3 sequence reads: CSVELVRSRLQETQYF. As DNA, the CDR3 is TGCAGCGTTGAATTGGTCAGGAGCAGGCTCCAAGAGACCCAGTACTTC.

Points on this clonotype: A single base separates this from a much larger clone, so it may be a read error. The J gene is TRBJ1-1, the V gene TRBV12-3 or TRBV12-4; 9 positions match TRBD1. This CDR3 comprises 14 residues. The CDR3 DNA is TGTGCCAGCAGTGGACAGGGGAGGAACACTGAAGTTTTCTTT. Residues: CASSGQGRNTEVFF.

As concerns this clonotype: A read error may explain this, as a much larger clone is one base away. This chain connects TRBV12-3 or TRBV12-4 to TRBJ2-3; D remains unclear. V was clipped by 8 bases and J by 3 bases, with 6 bases between them. The CDR3 length is 11 residues. The CDR3 DNA is TGTGCCAGCGGTGATACAGATACGCAGTATTTT. Translation gives CASGDTDTQYF.

The chain links TRBV12-3 or TRBV12-4 to TRBJ1-6; D is undetermined. V was cut by 3 bases and J by 12 bases, with 15 bases left in between. This CDR3 is 14 amino acids long. The CDR3 sequence is CASSFLLGDLPLHF. In nucleotides, the CDR3 is TGTGCCAGCAGTTTCCTTTTAGGTGATTTACCCCTCCACTTT.

Worth noting for this clonotype: Mismatch with germline at one junction end may stem from a read error. V usage is TRBV24-1 and J usage is TRBJ2-5; D remains ambiguous. CDR1 is KGHDR, CDR2 SFDVKD, per germline. The CDR3 extends over 18 amino acids. CDR3 coding DNA: TGTGCCACCAGTGACCCGTCCCCCAATGTCGGGCGAGTGGAGACCCACTACTTC. Translated: CATSDPSPNVGRVETHYF.

In regard to this clonotype: This may come from a read error, since a much larger clone is one base off. This chain uses TRBV12-3 or TRBV12-4 with TRBJ1-3; a possible D gene is TRBD1 (6 bases). The V end was cut by 7 bases, the J end by 0 bases, with 19 bases between. The CDR3 loop spans 17 amino acids. The CDR3 DNA is TGTGCCAGCACTTTGTACCGACAGGCGGTCTCTGGAAACACCATATATTTT. Translation: CASTLYRQAVSGNTIYF.